This TCR beta chain was sequenced during a study of blood T cells in healthy people across ages. Study-level findings and limits: In older individuals, TCR beta diversity per million T cells was lower, falling roughly linearly with age.

Germline lookup yields CDR1 KGHSH and CDR2 LQKENI. Trimming removed 2 bases at V and 7 bases at J, with 17 bases between. The CDR3 runs to 15 residues. In regard to this clonotype: Its antigen is not known.

The use of a sample-barcoded 5' primer and a J-beta primer mix characterized a second PCR of 7 to 11 cycles. TCRdb ran MiXCR on the 5' RACE reads and lists one entry per CDR3 protein. This sample has 550,000 to 600,000 distinct CDR3 sequences, with roughly 48% found just once. The clonotype originates from an older man in good health. The chain uses TRBV18 and TRBJ2-5, with unresolved D. Sequenced material: blood. The CDR3 here is CASSPADSRRGTQYF. The CDR3, as DNA: TGTGCCAGCTCACCAGCAGATAGCCGACGCGGGACCCAGTACTTC.